This T cell receptor beta chain was recovered during a study of beta chain features in type 1 diabetes listed by TCRdb under 2018. General notes on the study: Patients and healthy donors did not differ in mean age, gender distribution, total cell number or subset yield. Across all samples, approximately 100 million sorted cells were examined, and cell number per subset correlated strongly with RNA yield. In the study, recently diagnosed type 1 diabetes patients and matched healthy donors were compared on the TCRB repertoires of their sorted circulating CD4+ T cell subsets. Regulatory and stem cell-like memory subsets were isolated from only 8 patients and about eight healthy donors, whereas naive and central memory subsets came from all 30 or so donors. The paper as a whole reports these results and caveats: A moderate but significant shortening of TCRB CDR3 length was observed in type 1 diabetes patients in all four CD4+ subsets. Sequencing cDNA rather than genomic DNA could over-represent highly expressing activated cells, although activation and CD3 levels did not differ between groups. Patients with type 1 diabetes made fewer insertions and deleted more nucleotides at VDJ recombination sites, implying thymic rearrangement abnormalities. Because the HLA sub-analyses included only small numbers of individuals, any influence of HLA type on TCRB rearrangement was left unresolved. PCR may preferentially amplify shorter templates, but because patient and control samples were amplified and corrected together, any resulting skew would affect both groups equally. Naive, central memory and regulatory TCRB repertoires appeared more similar among patients than among healthy donors.

Each donor gave one peripheral blood draw, averaging about 120 mL, which was collected into heparinised tubes. A BD FACSAria II was used to sort naive, central memory, regulatory and stem cell-like memory CD4+ T cells with a panel that included CD45RO, CCR7, CD25, CD127, CD95 and CD27. All sorted populations exceeded 95% purity. PBMCs were isolated right away by Lymphoprep density gradient centrifugation and were stained directly, without culture. Samples were stained and sorted in pairs, with one healthy donor and one patient per experiment, so that batch effects were minimized. The germline V gene sets CDR1 to SNHLY and CDR2 to FYNNEI. From V the trimming removes 6 bases and from J it removes 3 bases, while the gene matches leave 6 bases of the junction unaccounted for. Reading from cysteine to phenylalanine, the CDR3 counts 16 amino acids. Only CDR3 DNA is held: 48 bases, read in frame from base 1.

All of the isolated RNA was reverse transcribed with the High Capacity cDNA Reverse Transcription Kit, so expressed TCRB transcripts were sequenced. Stem cell-like memory T cell samples underwent survey-depth immunoSEQ sequencing, averaging around 1 million total reads per sample. After sorted cells were lysed in RLT buffer, RNA was extracted with DNase-treated RNeasy Micro or Mini kits, with the choice depending on cell number. To prevent cross-contamination, each cell subset was processed individually, whereas patient and healthy donor samples were processed jointly. The immunoSEQ multiplex PCR was used to amplify TCRB sequences from cDNA, generating 87-bp fragments that spanned the CDR3 region. Sequencing of the amplicons was done on the Illumina HiSeq platform. As for the authors' bioinformatics: PCR bias was corrected computationally using synthetic template baselines, and reads within Hamming distance 2 were collapsed, with unmergeable singletons discarded. By aligning reads against IMGT, V, D and J genes, CDR3 length, and insertions or deletions at six rearrangement sites were assigned. Within each subset, clonotype counts were normalized to sorted cell number, after which true diversity and Gini coefficients were computed with the tcR R package. The overlap coefficient, calculated on TCRB nucleotide sequences, was used to measure repertoire sharing. Not all clones reach the TCRdb copy of this immuneACCESS table, which keeps in-frame sequences only. Checked studies attribute under half of the gap to unresolved V genes and leave the rest unexplained. The V and J calls and the clone size are those of that table, but D and trimming were determined from the DNA. Recorded for this sample are some 17,000 clones; about 70% of them occurred a single time. Jointly, the top ten make up 0.79% of the sample.

In regard to this clone: Its antigen target is currently unknown. Base qualities are not recorded, but no much larger clone differs from it by a single base.

The chain joins TRBV2 to TRBJ1-6; 9 central nucleotides agree with TRBD1. The receptor was derived from a man aged 30-40 years with type 1 diabetes. Sequenced: stem cell memory CD4+ T cells from blood. In light of the paper, this sample's cell subset or site label describes: stem cell-like memory CD4+ T cells. The DNA sequence is given as TGTGCCAGCAGACACAGGGGGCTTGACTATAATTCACCCCTCCACTTT. It codes for CASRHRGLDYNSPLHF. Reference TRBV2 and TRBJ1-6 genes cover what lies past the CDR3, so the full variable domain is EPEVTQTPSHQVTQMGQEVILRCVPISNHLYFYWYRQILGQKVEFLVSFYNNEISEKSEIFDDQFSVERPDGSNFTLKIRSTKLEDSAMYFCASRHRGLDYNSPLHFGNGTRLTVT.